The T cell receptor (beta chain) described here comes from a study of T cells in Graves' hyperthyroidism and ophthalmopathy. For the study at large: Once the initial diagnosis was made, peripheral blood was obtained before any treatment.

From RNA transcripts, TCR beta CDR3 regions were amplified. The HTBI set primed first-round TCR CDR3 RT-PCR. One entry per CDR3 protein, called by TCRdb with MiXCR from the multiplex PCR reads. This sample has a few hundred thousand distinct CDR3 sequences, with roughly 15% found just once. Predating any ophthalmopathy symptoms, the blood sample was taken at first hyperthyroidism diagnosis. The source of the PBMCs was around 10 ml of fresh peripheral blood. At least ten counts were recorded for this clonotype. The V end was cut by 2 bases, the J end by 0 bases, with 18 bases between. Germline-derived CDR1 and CDR2 are SGDLS and YYNGEE. The CDR3 runs 19 residues.

The receptor's source is a woman aged 40 to 50 with Graves' hyperthyroidism that later progressed to Graves' ophthalmopathy. The rearrangement uses TRBV9 and TRBJ2-6, with D possibly being TRBD2 (6 bases). The sequencing sample was made of blood. In DNA form, the CDR3 reads TGTGCCAGCAGCGTTGGAAGTGGGGGGAGCTACTCTGGGGCCAACGTCCTGACTTTC. Protein: CASSVGSGGSYSGANVLTF.